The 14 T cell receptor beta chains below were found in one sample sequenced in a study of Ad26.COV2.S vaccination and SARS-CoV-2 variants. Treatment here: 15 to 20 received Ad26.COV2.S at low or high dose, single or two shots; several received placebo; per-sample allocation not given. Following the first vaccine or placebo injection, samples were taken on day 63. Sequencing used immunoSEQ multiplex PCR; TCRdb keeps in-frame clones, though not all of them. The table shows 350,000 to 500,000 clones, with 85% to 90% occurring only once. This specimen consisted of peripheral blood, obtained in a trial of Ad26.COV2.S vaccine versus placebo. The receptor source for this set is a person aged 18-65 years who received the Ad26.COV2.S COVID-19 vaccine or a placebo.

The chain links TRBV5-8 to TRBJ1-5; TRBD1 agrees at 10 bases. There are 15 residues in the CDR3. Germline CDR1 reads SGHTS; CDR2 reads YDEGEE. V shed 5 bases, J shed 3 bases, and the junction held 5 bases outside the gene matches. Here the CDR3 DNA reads TGTGCCAGCAGTCCGGACAGGGGGAACAATCAGCCCCAGCATTTT. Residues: CASSPDRGNNQPQHF.

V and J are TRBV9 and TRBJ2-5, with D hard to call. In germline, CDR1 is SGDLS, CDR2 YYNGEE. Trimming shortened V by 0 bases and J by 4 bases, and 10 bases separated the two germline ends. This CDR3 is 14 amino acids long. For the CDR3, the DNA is TGTGCCAGCAGCGTAGGAGTCCCGGGAGAGACCCAGTACTTC. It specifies CASSVGVPGETQYF.

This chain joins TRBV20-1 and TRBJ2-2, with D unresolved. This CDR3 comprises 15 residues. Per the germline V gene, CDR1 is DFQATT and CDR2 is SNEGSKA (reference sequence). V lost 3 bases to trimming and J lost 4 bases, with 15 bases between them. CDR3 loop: CSASRSIASTGELFF. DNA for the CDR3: TGCAGTGCTAGTCGGAGTATTGCTAGCACCGGGGAGCTGTTTTTT.

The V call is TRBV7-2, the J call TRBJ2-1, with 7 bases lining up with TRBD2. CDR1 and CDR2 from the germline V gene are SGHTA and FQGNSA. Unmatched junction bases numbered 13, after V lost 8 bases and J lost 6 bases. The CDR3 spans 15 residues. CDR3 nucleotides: TGTGCCAGCGCCGAGTGGGGGGGGTTGAGCAATGAGCAGTTCTTC. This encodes CASAEWGGLSNEQFF. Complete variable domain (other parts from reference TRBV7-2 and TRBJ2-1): GAGVSQSPSNKVTEKGKDVELRCDPISGHTALYWYRQSLGQGLEFLIYFQGNSAPDKSGLPSDRFSAERTGGSVSTLTIQRTQQEDSAVYLCASAEWGGLSNEQFFGPGTRLTVL.

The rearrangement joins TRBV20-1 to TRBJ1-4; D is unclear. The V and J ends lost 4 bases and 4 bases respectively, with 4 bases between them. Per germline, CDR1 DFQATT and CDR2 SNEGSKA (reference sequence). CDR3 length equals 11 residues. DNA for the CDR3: TGCAGTGCTATGGATAATGAAAAACTGTTTTTT. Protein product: CSAMDNEKLFF.

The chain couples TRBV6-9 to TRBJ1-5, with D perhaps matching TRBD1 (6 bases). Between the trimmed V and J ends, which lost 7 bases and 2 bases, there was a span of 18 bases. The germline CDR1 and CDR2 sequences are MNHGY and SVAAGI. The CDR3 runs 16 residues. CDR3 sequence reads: CASTPNRDRGNQPQHF. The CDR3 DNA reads TGTGCCAGCACCCCGAACAGGGATCGGGGCAATCAGCCCCAGCATTTT.

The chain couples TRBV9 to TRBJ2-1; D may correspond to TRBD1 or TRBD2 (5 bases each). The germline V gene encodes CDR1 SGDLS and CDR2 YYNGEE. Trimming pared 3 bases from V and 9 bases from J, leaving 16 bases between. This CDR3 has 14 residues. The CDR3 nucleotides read TGTGCCAGCAGCGCCCGCGGTCCGGGGCCTGAGCAGTTCTTC. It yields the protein CASSARGPGPEQFF.

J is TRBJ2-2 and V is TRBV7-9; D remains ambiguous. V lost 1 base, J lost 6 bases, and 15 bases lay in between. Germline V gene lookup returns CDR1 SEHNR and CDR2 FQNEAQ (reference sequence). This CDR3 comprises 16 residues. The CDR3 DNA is TGTGCCAGCAGCTTAGGGGCGGAACGAGGATCCGGGGAGCTGTTTTTT. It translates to CASSLGAERGSGELFF.

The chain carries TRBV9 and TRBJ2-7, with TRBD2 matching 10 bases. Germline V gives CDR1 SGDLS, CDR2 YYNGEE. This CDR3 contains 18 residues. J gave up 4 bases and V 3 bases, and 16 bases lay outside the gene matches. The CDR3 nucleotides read TGTGCCAGCAGCGAAGGGAAAAGCGGGGGGGCCGAGGAATACGAGCAGTACTTC. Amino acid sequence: CASSEGKSGGAEEYEQYF. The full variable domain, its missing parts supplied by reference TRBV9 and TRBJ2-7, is DSGVTQTPKHLITATGQRVTLRCSPRSGDLSVYWYQQSLDQGLQFLIQYYNGEERAKGNILERFSAQQFPDLHSELNLSSLELGDSALYFCASSEGKSGGAEEYEQYFGPGTRLTVT.

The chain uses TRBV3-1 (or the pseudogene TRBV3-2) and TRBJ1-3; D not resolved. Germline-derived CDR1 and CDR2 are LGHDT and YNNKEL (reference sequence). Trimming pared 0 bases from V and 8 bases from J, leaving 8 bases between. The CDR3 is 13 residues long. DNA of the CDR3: TGTGCCAGCAGCCAAGAGTACACGGACACCATATATTTT. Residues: CASSQEYTDTIYF.

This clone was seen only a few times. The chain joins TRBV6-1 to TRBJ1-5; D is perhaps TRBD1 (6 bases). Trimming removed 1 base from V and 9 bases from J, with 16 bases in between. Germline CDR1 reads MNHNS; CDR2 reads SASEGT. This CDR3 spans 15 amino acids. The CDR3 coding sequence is TGTGCCAGCAGTGAAGTAGACAGGTCAAGGGGGCCCCAGCATTTT. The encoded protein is CASSEVDRSRGPQHF.

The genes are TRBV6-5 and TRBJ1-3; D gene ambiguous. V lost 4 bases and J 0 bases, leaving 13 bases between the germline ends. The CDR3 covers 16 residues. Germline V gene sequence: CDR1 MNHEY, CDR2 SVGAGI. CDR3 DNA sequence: TGTGCCAGCAGTTCACGGACCGAGGGCTCTGGAAACACCATATATTTT. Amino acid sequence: CASSSRTEGSGNTIYF.

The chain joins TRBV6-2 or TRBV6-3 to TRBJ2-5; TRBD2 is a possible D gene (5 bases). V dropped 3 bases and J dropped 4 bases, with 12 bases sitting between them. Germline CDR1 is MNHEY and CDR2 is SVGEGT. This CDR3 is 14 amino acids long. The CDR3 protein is CASSYLRLAETQYF. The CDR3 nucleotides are TGTGCCAGCAGTTATCTTCGGCTAGCAGAGACCCAGTACTTC.

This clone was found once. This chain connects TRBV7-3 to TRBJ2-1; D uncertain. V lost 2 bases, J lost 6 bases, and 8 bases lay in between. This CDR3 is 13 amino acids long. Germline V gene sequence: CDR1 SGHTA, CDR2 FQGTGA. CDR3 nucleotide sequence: TGTGCCAGCAGCTTAGTCTTTGGCAATGAGCAGTTCTTC. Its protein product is CASSLVFGNEQFF.